Each of the 20 T cell receptor beta chains below was sequenced from the same sample in a study of post-analysis software for immune sequencing data. Presence of unique molecular identifiers characterized the TCR beta cDNA libraries. TCRdb reanalysed the PCR reads using MiXCR and keeps one entry per CDR3 protein. This table has about 540,000 distinct CDR3 sequences, roughly 34% appearing once. Their specific antigens are unknown. The study, taken as a whole, reports: Five or six TRBV segments, TRBV5-6, TRBV5-1 and TRBV20-1 among them, were found more frequent in patients than controls.

Sequenced: blood. These receptor sequences come from a girl aged 2-17 years with multiple sclerosis.

The chain couples TRBV6-5 to TRBJ1-5; TRBD1 matches at 9 bases. The CDR3 consists of 15 residues. Trimming at V came to 7 bases and at J to 5 bases, leaving 9 bases not matched to a gene. Germline assignment: CDR1 MNHEY and CDR2 SVGAGI. CDR3 DNA: TGTGCCAGCAAACTTTCACAGGGGGCATATCAGCCCCAGCATTTT. Protein: CASKLSQGAYQPQHF.

Only a few counts were recorded for this clonotype. V gene TRBV29-1 combines with J gene TRBJ2-1, with TRBD1 identical over 8 bases. The V gene's germline CDR1 is SQVTM and CDR2 ANQGSEA. The trim removed 6 bases at V and 8 bases at J, leaving 6 bases unmatched. This CDR3 spans 12 amino acids. CDR3 region: CSVTKDRDEQFF. As DNA, the CDR3 is TGCAGCGTCACTAAGGACAGGGATGAGCAGTTCTTC.

This chain connects TRBV9 to TRBJ2-1; possible D gene TRBD2, 6 bases. The J call may be mistaken, given a closer DNA end match to TRBJ2-7. Germline CDR1 reads SGDLS; CDR2 reads YYNGEE. The CDR3 sequence is 16 residues long. CDR3 loop: CASSVVPGSPRGEQYF. As DNA, the CDR3 is TGTGCCAGCAGCGTAGTTCCCGGGAGCCCTAGGGGTGAGCAGTACTTC.

The V and J genes are TRBV6-1 and TRBJ1-5; 7 bases match TRBD1. V lost 2 bases and J lost 6; bases outside the gene matches: 13. Germline-derived CDR1 and CDR2 are MNHNS and SASEGT. The CDR3 totals 17 residues. The CDR3 DNA follows: TGTGCCAGCAGTGAATATCCAGGGGGAGGAGGCGGTCAGCCCCAGCATTTT. As protein: CASSEYPGGGGGQPQHF.

This clonotype was counted between two and nine times. V gene TRBV5-1 combines with J gene TRBJ1-1, with 8 nucleotides matching TRBD1. V was pared by 4 bases and J by 4 bases, with 6 bases of the junction left unmatched. CDR1 SGHRS and CDR2 YFSETQ come from the germline V gene. The CDR3 runs 14 residues. The DNA of the CDR3 is TGCGCCAGCAGCCCGCAAACAGGGGGCACTGAAGCTTTCTTT. Amino acids: CASSPQTGGTEAFF.

This clonotype showed up just a few times. The chain carries TRBV6-2 or TRBV6-3 and TRBJ1-6; TRBD1 agrees at 7 bases. The length of the CDR3 is 13 residues. Germline V gene lookup returns CDR1 MNHEY and CDR2 SVGEGT. V was pared by 7 bases and J by 6 bases, with 3 bases of the junction left unmatched. The CDR3 DNA reads as TGTGCCAGCAAAGGGACAGTTAATTCACCCCTCCACTTT. Translated, it gives CASKGTVNSPLHF.

The sample holds a few counts of this clonotype. This chain connects TRBV10-3 to TRBJ1-1, with D unclear. The CDR3 runs 14 residues. Germline values: CDR1 ENHRY, CDR2 SYGVKD. Trimming left V 6 bases short and J 0 bases short, with 11 bases between. CDR3: CAIRRAALNTEAFF. The CDR3 DNA follows: TGTGCCATCAGGAGGGCAGCTTTGAACACTGAAGCTTTCTTT.

The chain links TRBV7-2 to TRBJ1-2, with 7 bases aligning to TRBD1. CDR1 and CDR2 from the germline V gene are SGHTA and FQGNSA. The CDR3 runs 14 residues. The V segment lost 4 bases and the J segment 2 bases; nucleotides outside the gene matches: 4. CDR3 protein: CASSSADRNYGYTF. The CDR3 nucleotides read TGTGCCAGCAGCTCCGCGGACAGGAACTATGGCTACACCTTC.

This chain uses TRBV20-1 with TRBJ1-2, with TRBD1 identical over 8 bases. Germline V gives CDR1 DFQATT, CDR2 SNEGSKA (reference sequence). With 6 bases clipped from V and 5 bases from J, the junction kept 5 bases outside the gene matches. This CDR3 comprises 12 residues. The CDR3 loop is CSAPDRGYGYTF. In DNA form, the CDR3 reads TGCAGTGCCCCAGACAGGGGATATGGCTACACCTTC.

This clonotype was seen more than once but under ten times. The chain carries TRBV29-1 and TRBJ1-1; D ambiguous. The CDR3 runs 12 residues. Germline CDR1 is SQVTM and CDR2 is ANQGSEA. V was pared by 4 bases and J by 0 bases, with 6 bases between. The CDR3 region is CSVVGMNTEAFF. CDR3 coding DNA: TGCAGCGTTGTTGGGATGAACACTGAAGCTTTCTTT.

V is TRBV6-4 and J is TRBJ2-5; the D is unclear. Trimming cost V 0 bases and J 11 bases, with 13 bases left between them. Germline CDR1 reads MRHNA; CDR2 reads SNTAGT. This CDR3 comprises 13 residues. The chain's CDR3 is CASSDSRTDGQYF. CDR3 nucleotides: TGTGCCAGCAGTGACTCCAGGACGGATGGGCAGTACTTC.

A note on this clonotype: A read error may account for a junction end that differs from germline. This chain joins TRBV10-3 and TRBJ2-3, with D possibly TRBD2 on 7 matching bases. This CDR3 spans 14 amino acids. Germline V gives CDR1 ENHRY, CDR2 SYGVKD. The chain's CDR3 is CTILRGGSTDTQYF. The DNA for the CDR3 is TGTACCATCCTAAGGGGGGGGAGCACAGATACGCAGTATTTT.

Only a few counts were recorded for this clonotype. The chain links TRBV20-1 to TRBJ2-7; D might be TRBD1 or TRBD2, each matching 5 bases. CDR1 and CDR2 (germline): DFQATT, SNEGSKA (reference sequence). V was clipped by 3 bases and J by 6 bases, with 18 bases between them. The CDR3 is 14 amino acids. DNA of the CDR3: TGCAGTGCTAGTGGGGGAGCAGGGTACTCCGAGCAGTACTTC. Translating it yields CSASGGAGYSEQYF.

V is TRBV12-3 or TRBV12-4 and J is TRBJ2-3; 11 bases align to TRBD1. This CDR3 is built from 16 residues. The trim removed 6 bases at V and 5 bases at J, leaving 10 bases unmatched. This CDR3 reads CASSLGGQGVGDTQYF. In DNA, the CDR3 is TGTGCCAGCAGCCTCGGGGGACAGGGGGTCGGAGATACGCAGTATTTT.

V and J are TRBV28 and TRBJ2-2; 7 positions match TRBD1. The germline CDR1 and CDR2 sequences are MDHEN and SYDVKM. This CDR3 spans 17 amino acids. V trimming: 1 base; J trimming: 3 bases; junction bases outside the gene matches: 8. For the CDR3, the DNA is TGTGCCAGCAGTTTATACTCGACAGGGTCGGACACCGGGGAGCTGTTTTTT. It is translated as CASSLYSTGSDTGELFF.

This clonotype was counted only a few times. J is TRBJ1-2 and V is TRBV10-3; D is perhaps TRBD1 (5 bases). With 11 bases removed from V and 6 bases from J, the gap between germline ends came to 28 bases. The CDR3 consists of 16 residues. Per the germline V gene, CDR1 is ENHRY and CDR2 is SYGVKD. The CDR3 DNA sequence: TGTGCCGGACAACAGAGAGGTCGGCCTGGTGAGGATGGCTACACCTTC. Translated: CAGQQRGRPGEDGYTF.

This clonotype was seen ten or more times. This chain joins TRBV14 and TRBJ1-2; D is unclear. Germline-derived CDR1 and CDR2 are SGHDN and FVKESK. The germline V and J ends were trimmed by 0 bases and 0 bases, with 5 bases remaining between them. The CDR3 runs to 14 residues. The CDR3 coding sequence is TGTGCCAGCAGCCAAGATTTTGCTAACTATGGCTACACCTTC. Protein product: CASSQDFANYGYTF.

The CDR3 protein is CASSEAWLNRQETQYF. The DNA for the CDR3 is TGTGCCAGCAGTGAAGCCTGGTTAAACCGGCAAGAGACCCAGTACTTC. The V call is TRBV25-1, the J call TRBJ2-5; D not resolved. Trimming left V 2 bases short and J 2 bases short, with 15 bases between. The CDR3 consists of 16 residues. CDR1 and CDR2 from the germline V gene are MGHDK and SYGVNS.

This clonotype was counted only a few times. The chain's CDR3 is CSARDRSGGAYEQYF. DNA of the CDR3: TGCAGTGCTAGAGATAGGAGCGGGGGGGCCTACGAGCAGTACTTC. The chain recombines TRBV20-1 with TRBJ2-7, with 10 nucleotides matching TRBD2. The V gene's germline CDR1 is DFQATT and CDR2 SNEGSKA (reference sequence). The J segment lost 2 bases and the V segment lost 0 bases, leaving 4 bases of the junction unmatched. The CDR3 is 15 amino acids.

The chain is built from TRBV29-1 and TRBJ2-5; D remains ambiguous. The CDR3 runs to 13 residues. The germline V gene has CDR1 SQVTM and CDR2 ANQGSEA. V shed 4 bases and J shed 2 bases, with 11 bases lying between them. The DNA of the CDR3 is TGCAGCGTTGGGCAGAGTTGGCAAGAGACCCAGTACTTC. Protein sequence: CSVGQSWQETQYF.